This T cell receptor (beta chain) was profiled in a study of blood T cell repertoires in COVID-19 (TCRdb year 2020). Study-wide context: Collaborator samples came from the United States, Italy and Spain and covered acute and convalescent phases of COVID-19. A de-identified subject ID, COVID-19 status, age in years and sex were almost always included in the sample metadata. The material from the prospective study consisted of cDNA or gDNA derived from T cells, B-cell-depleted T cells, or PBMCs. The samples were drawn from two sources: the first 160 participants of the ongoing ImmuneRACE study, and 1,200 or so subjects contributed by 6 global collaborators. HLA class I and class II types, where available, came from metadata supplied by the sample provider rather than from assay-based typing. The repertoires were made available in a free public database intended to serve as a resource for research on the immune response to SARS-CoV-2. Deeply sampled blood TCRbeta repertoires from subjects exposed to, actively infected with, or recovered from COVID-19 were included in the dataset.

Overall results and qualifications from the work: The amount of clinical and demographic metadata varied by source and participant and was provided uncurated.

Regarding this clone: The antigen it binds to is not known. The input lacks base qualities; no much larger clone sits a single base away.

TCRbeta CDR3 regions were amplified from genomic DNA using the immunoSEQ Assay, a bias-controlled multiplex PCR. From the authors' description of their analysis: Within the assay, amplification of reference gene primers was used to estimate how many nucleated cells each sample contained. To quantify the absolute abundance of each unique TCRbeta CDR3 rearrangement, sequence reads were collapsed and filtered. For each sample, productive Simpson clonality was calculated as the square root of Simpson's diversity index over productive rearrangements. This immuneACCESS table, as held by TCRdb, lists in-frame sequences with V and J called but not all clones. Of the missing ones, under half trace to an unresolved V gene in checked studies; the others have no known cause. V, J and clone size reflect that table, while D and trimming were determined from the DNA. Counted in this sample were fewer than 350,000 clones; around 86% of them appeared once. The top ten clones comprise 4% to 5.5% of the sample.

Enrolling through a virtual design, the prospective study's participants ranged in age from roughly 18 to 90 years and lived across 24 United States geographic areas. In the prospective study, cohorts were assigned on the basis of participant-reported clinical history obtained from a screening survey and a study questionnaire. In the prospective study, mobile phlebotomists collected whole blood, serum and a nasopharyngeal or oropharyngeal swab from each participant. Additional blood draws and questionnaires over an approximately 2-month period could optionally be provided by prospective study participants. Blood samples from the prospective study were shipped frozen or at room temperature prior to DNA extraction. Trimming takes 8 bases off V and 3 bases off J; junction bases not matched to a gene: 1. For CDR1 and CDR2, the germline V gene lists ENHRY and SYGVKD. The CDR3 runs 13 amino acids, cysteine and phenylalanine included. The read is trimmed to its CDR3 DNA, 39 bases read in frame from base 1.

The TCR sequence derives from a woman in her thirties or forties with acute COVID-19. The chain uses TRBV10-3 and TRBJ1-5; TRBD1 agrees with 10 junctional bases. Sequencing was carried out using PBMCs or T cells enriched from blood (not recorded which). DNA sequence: TGTGCCATCGGACAGGGGGACAATCAGCCCCAGCATTTT. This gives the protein CAIGQGDNQPQHF.